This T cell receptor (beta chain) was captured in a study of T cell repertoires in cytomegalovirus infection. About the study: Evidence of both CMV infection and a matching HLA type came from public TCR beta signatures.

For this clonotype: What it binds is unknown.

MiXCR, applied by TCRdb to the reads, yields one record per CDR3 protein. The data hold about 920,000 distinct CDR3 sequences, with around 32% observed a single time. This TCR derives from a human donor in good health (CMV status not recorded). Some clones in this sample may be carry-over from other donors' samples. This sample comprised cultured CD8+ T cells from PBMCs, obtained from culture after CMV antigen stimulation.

CDR3 sequence (DNA): TGCAGTGCTAGAGATACAAGACAGGCACCTCTGTACGGGGCCAACGTCCTGACTTTC. Encoded protein: CSARDTRQAPLYGANVLTF. J is TRBJ2-6 and V is TRBV20-1, with D tentatively TRBD1 (6 bases). There are 19 residues in the CDR3. V was pared by 0 bases and J by 4 bases, with 22 bases between. CDR1 is DFQATT, CDR2 SNEGSKA, per germline (reference sequence).